This TCR beta chain was sequenced during a study of blood T cells in healthy people across ages. General observations from the study: Higher diversity and more naive CD4+ cells were features of long-lived donors, compared to aged donors. CMV status of donors was unknown, possibly confounding expanded clonotype changes.

Each individual donor underwent a draw of ten milliliters of peripheral blood. Extraction yielded at least 6 micrograms of total RNA per sample. This clonotype was detected a few times. The antigen is undetermined. The CDR3 sequence is 15 residues long. With 6 bases removed from V and 1 base from J, the gap between germline ends came to 13 bases. Germline V gene lookup returns CDR1 ENHRY and CDR2 SYGVKD. Together with a sample-barcoded 5' primer, a J-beta primer mix was included in a second PCR lasting about 7 to 11 cycles. One entry per CDR3 protein results from TCRdb running MiXCR on the 5' RACE reads. The sample holds about 1.5 million distinct CDR3 sequences; 42% are singletons and the top ten take approximately 7.9%.

Sequenced: blood. V is TRBV10-3 and J is TRBJ2-1; possible D gene TRBD1, 5 bases. This receptor was identified in a young woman in good health. The CDR3 here is CAISPTGESYNEQFF. The CDR3 nucleotides read TGTGCCATCAGCCCCACAGGTGAATCCTACAATGAGCAGTTCTTC.